The clone carrying this TCR beta chain was observed at least ten times. TCRdb's copy holds only in-frame clones and misses some; the assay was immunoSEQ multiplex PCR. The table records 200,000 to 300,000 clones, roughly 84% of them present only once. The data are from a study of blood T cell repertoires in COVID-19. This CDR3 has 14 residues. The V and J ends lost 4 bases and 2 bases, in that order; junction bases with no gene match: 5. Germline V gives CDR1 SGHDT, CDR2 YYEEEE. The rearrangement uses TRBV5-6 and TRBJ2-7; 8 positions match TRBD1. The origin of this receptor is a woman between 40 and 50 years old who had recovered from COVID-19. The sequencing input was peripheral blood. CDR3 coding DNA: TGTGCCAGCAGCAAAAGGACAGGGACCTACGAGCAGTACTTC. Residues: CASSKRTGTYEQYF.